A selection of T cell receptor beta chains follows, all from one sample in a study of blood T cell repertoires in COVID-19. Sequenced by immunoSEQ multiplex PCR; TCRdb stores in-frame clones only, minus some. The data show just under 50,000 clones, 90% seen once. Sample: peripheral blood. Every receptor here comes from a human donor in a cohort sampled during active COVID-19. The CDR3 runs from the conserved cysteine through the conserved F or W. A D gene is named only where the DNA matches it firmly. Rows give clone size only sometimes, using once, few, many, or a class for an expanded clone.

D	V	J	size	DNA	CDR3
.	TRBV7-8	TRBJ2-1	.	TGTGCCAGCAGCTTTCGGGGTGGGACTAATGAGCAGTTCTTC	CASSFRGGTNEQFF
TRBD1	TRBV27	TRBJ2-7	.	TGTGCCAGCAGTCGTCGACAGGGGGGAGAGCAGTACTTC	CASSRRQGGEQYF
.	TRBV11-2	TRBJ1-5	.	TGTGCCAGCAGCGGACGGGGGGGTAATCAGCCCCAGCATTTT	CASSGRGGNQPQHF
TRBD2	TRBV3-1/TRBV3-2	TRBJ2-7	.	TGTGCCAGCAGCCAAGATCTATCGGGGGGGCAGTACTTC	CASSQDLSGGQYF
.	TRBV4-1	TRBJ2-6	.	TGCGCCAGCAGCCAAGATCCGGCGGGGCGACAATACTCTGGGGCCAACGTCCTGACTTTC	CASSQDPAGRQYSGANVLTF
TRBD2	TRBV7-9	TRBJ2-7	few	TGTGCCAGCAGCGGACTAGCGGGAGCAGGCGAGCAGTACTTC	CASSGLAGAGEQYF
.	TRBV27	TRBJ1-5	.	TGTGCCAGCAGTTTAGTGTGGCAGTATAGCAATCAGCCCCAGCATTTT	CASSLVWQYSNQPQHF
TRBD1	TRBV7-9	TRBJ2-5	.	TGTGCCAGCAGCTCTCCCACGGAGGACAGGCTCCAAGAGACCCAGTACTTC	CASSSPTEDRLQETQYF
TRBD1	TRBV5-1	TRBJ1-6	.	TGCGCCAGCAGCTTGGTTGCATCAGGGGGCAGTTCACCCCTCCACTTT	CASSLVASGGSSPLHF
TRBD1	TRBV5-1	TRBJ1-5	.	TGCGCCAGCAGTTCCGGGACAGGGAGCAATCAGCCCCAGCATTTT	CASSSGTGSNQPQHF
.	TRBV9	TRBJ1-2	.	TGTGCCAGCAGCGGGACCAGGGCCCATGGCTACACCTTC	CASSGTRAHGYTF
TRBD2	TRBV2	TRBJ2-4	.	TGTGCCAGCAGTGAGTGGACTAGCGGGAGTTGGAACATTCAGTACTTC	CASSEWTSGSWNIQYF
TRBD2	TRBV28	TRBJ2-3	.	TGTGCCAGCAGTTTATCTCCTAGCGGGGGATTTACAGATACGCAGTATTTT	CASSLSPSGGFTDTQYF
.	TRBV16	TRBJ2-7	.	TGTGCCAGCAGCCAAGATCGGGAAGGCTCCTACGAGCAGTACTTC	CASSQDREGSYEQYF
TRBD1	TRBV6-6	TRBJ1-2	.	TGTGCCAGCAGTTACTCGGAGGGGACAGTCTATGGCTACACCTTC	CASSYSEGTVYGYTF
TRBD2	TRBV3-1/TRBV3-2	TRBJ2-5	once	TGTGCCAGCAGCCAAGCCGCTAGCGGGAAGGAGACCCAGTACTTC	CASSQAASGKETQYF
.	TRBV19	TRBJ2-7	.	TGTGCCAGTAGTACCATACGGGGTAGCGACTCCTACGAGCAGTACTTC	CASSTIRGSDSYEQYF
.	TRBV7-8	TRBJ2-2	.	TGTGCCAGCAGCTTGTGGGAGTCCGGGGAGCTGTTTTTT	CASSLWESGELFF
TRBD2	TRBV18	TRBJ2-7	.	TGTGCCAGCTCAGGACTAGAATCACGCGAGCAGTACTTC	CASSGLESREQYF
.	TRBV6-5	TRBJ1-1	.	TGTGCCAGCCTTGTTTTAACGGGACATGCTTTCTTT	CASLVLTGHAFF
TRBD2	TRBV11-2	TRBJ2-7	.	TGTGCCAGCAGCCTCCTGGGAGGAGGACTAGCGGGCTACGAGCAGTACTTC	CASSLLGGGLAGYEQYF
.	TRBV12-3/TRBV12-4	TRBJ1-2	.	TGTGCCAGCAGTCCGGGGGAGTTTGGTGGCTACACCTTC	CASSPGEFGGYTF
TRBD2	TRBV10-3	TRBJ2-7	.	TGTGCCATCAGTGAGTCCGGGACTAACGACGAGCAGTACTTC	CAISESGTNDEQYF
.	TRBV5-4	TRBJ2-3	.	TGTGCCAGCAGCTTGGGTGCGAAGTACACAGATACGCAGTATTTT	CASSLGAKYTDTQYF
.	TRBV5-1	TRBJ1-1	.	TGCGCCAGCAGCCCCCCTAGAGGGGGAGAAACTGAAGCTTTCTTT	CASSPPRGGETEAFF
TRBD2	TRBV20-1	TRBJ2-7	.	TGCAGTGCTAGGGAAGCGGGAGTTTTGTACTTC	CSAREAGVLYF
TRBD1	TRBV2	TRBJ2-6	once	TGTGCCAGCAGCCCGGGACAGACTACTTCTGGGGCCAACGTCCTGACTTTC	CASSPGQTTSGANVLTF
.	TRBV20-1	TRBJ2-7	few	TGCAGTGCCGGGGTCGGCTACGAGCAGTACTTC	CSAGVGYEQYF
.	TRBV12-3/TRBV12-4	TRBJ1-1	.	TGTGCCAGCAGTTTAAGGAGGGGCACTGAAGCTTTCTTT	CASSLRRGTEAFF
.	TRBV4-1	TRBJ1-3	.	TGCGCCAGCAGTCCCCGAGAGACAGCCTCTGGAAACACCATATATTTT	CASSPRETASGNTIYF
TRBD1	TRBV6-5	TRBJ1-2	few	TGTGCCAGCAGTTACCAGACAGGGGGAGCTAACTATGGCTACACCTTC	CASSYQTGGANYGYTF
TRBD2	TRBV19	TRBJ2-7	.	TGTGCCAGTAGTAGGACGACTAGCGGGGGCAAGAGCTCCTACGAGCAGTACTTC	CASSRTTSGGKSSYEQYF
TRBD2	TRBV15	TRBJ2-2	.	TGTGCCACCAGCTGGCTAGCGGGAGCCGGGGAGCTGTTTTTT	CATSWLAGAGELFF
.	TRBV19	TRBJ1-4	.	TGTGCCACCAAGGGGGTAGCAACTAATGAAAAACTGTTTTTT	CATKGVATNEKLFF
.	TRBV19	TRBJ2-5	.	TGTGCCAGTAGTATAGAAGGGGGGGTCGAGACCCAGTACTTC	CASSIEGGVETQYF
TRBD1	TRBV6-1	TRBJ1-4	.	TGTGCCAGCAGTGAAGGGACAGGGGCGGTGGGAAAACTGTTTTTT	CASSEGTGAVGKLFF
TRBD2	TRBV9	TRBJ2-2	.	TGTGCCAGCAGCCCACCCGGGACTAGCGGCACCGGGGAGCTGTTTTTT	CASSPPGTSGTGELFF
.	TRBV6-4	TRBJ1-1	.	TGTGCCAGCAGTGACTCGGCGACCCCGGGAAACACTGAAGCTTTCTTT	CASSDSATPGNTEAFF
.	TRBV28	TRBJ2-7	.	TGTGCCAGCAGTTCCTCCACAGGGTTTTACGAGCAGTACTTC	CASSSSTGFYEQYF
TRBD1	TRBV28	TRBJ1-5	.	TGTGCCAGCAGTTTGGACAGGGAGAAGAATCAGCCCCAGCATTTT	CASSLDREKNQPQHF
.	TRBV5-1	TRBJ1-4	.	TGCGCCAGCAGCTCGGGAATTTGGGGAGAAAAACTGTTTTTT	CASSSGIWGEKLFF
TRBD1	TRBV4-1	TRBJ2-7	.	TGCGCCAGCAGCCAAGTCAGGGGACAGGGGGGTTCCTACGAGCAGTACTTC	CASSQVRGQGGSYEQYF
TRBD2	TRBV25-1	TRBJ2-3	.	TGTGCCAGCAATAGCGGGTCTCGACCGGGCACAGATACGCAGTATTTT	CASNSGSRPGTDTQYF
.	TRBV6-5	TRBJ1-5	.	TGTGCCAGCAGTAGGGTCAGGGGCAGCAATCAGCCCCAGCATTTT	CASSRVRGSNQPQHF
TRBD1	TRBV28	TRBJ1-1	.	TGTGCCGTCACAAGACAGGGGCGGGTCACTGAAGCTTTCTTT	CAVTRQGRVTEAFF
.	TRBV10-3	TRBJ2-1	.	TGTGCCATCAGTGAGGGAGCGGGTTCCGGCACTAATGAGCAGTTCTTC	CAISEGAGSGTNEQFF
.	TRBV9	TRBJ1-1	.	TGTGCCAGCAGCGTAGCTCCAGGGCTCACTGAAGCTTTCTTT	CASSVAPGLTEAFF
TRBD1	TRBV5-1	TRBJ2-3	.	TGCGCCAGCAGCCTCACAGGGGGTGGCACAGATACGCAGTATTTT	CASSLTGGGTDTQYF
TRBD1	TRBV5-1	TRBJ2-7	.	TGCGCCAGCAGCGGGGGACAGGGGGTCTACGAGCAGTACTTC	CASSGGQGVYEQYF
.	TRBV6-6	TRBJ1-5	.	TGTGCCAGCAGGCCGGGGGAACAGCCCCAGCATTTT	CASRPGEQPQHF
TRBD1	TRBV6-5	TRBJ1-2	.	TGTGCCAGCAAGGACAGGGATAGAGGATATGGCTACACCTTC	CASKDRDRGYGYTF
TRBD2	TRBV9	TRBJ2-2	.	TGTGCCAGCAGCGTACCCCCGGGACTAGCGGGAGATTCCGGGGAGCTGTTTTTT	CASSVPPGLAGDSGELFF
TRBD1	TRBV10-2	TRBJ2-7	.	TGCGCCAGCAGGATTGGACAGGCTTCGAGCTCCTACGAGCAGTACTTC	CASRIGQASSSYEQYF
TRBD2	TRBV3-1/TRBV3-2	TRBJ2-2	.	TGTGCCAGCAGCCAAGATTTTGGTCTAGCGGGGACCGGGGAGCTGTTTTTT	CASSQDFGLAGTGELFF
.	TRBV18	TRBJ1-2	.	TGTGCCAGCTCACCACAGGGGCGCGCGAACTATGGCTACACCTTC	CASSPQGRANYGYTF